A selection of T cell receptor beta chains follows, all from one sample in a study of shared clonotypes between healthy human individuals. The table came from immunoSEQ multiplex PCR; TCRdb's copy has only in-frame clones and leaves some out. The profile covers about 2.1 million clones, with 90% to 95% appearing a single time and around 1.7% taken by the ten largest. Sequences were obtained from naive CD8+ T cells from PBMCs. The receptors derive from a young man in good health. Some clones in this sample may be carry-over from other donors' samples. The CDR3 runs from the conserved cysteine through the conserved F or W. The order of the fields is CDR3 protein, V gene, J gene.

CASSHPAGAQYF	TRBV4-2	TRBJ2-5
CASTLLGTGNTIYF	TRBV11-2	TRBJ1-3
CASSHQTSARNEQFF	TRBV4-1	TRBJ2-1
CARSLSSGISYNEQFF	TRBV5-3	TRBJ2-1
CASGPGASGLYYNEQFF	TRBV12-5	TRBJ2-1
CASSPAPSSTDTQYF	TRBV7-7	TRBJ2-3
CASSFLGTSSSYEQYF	TRBV28	TRBJ2-7
CASSLSRDRGRLNEKLFF	TRBV27	TRBJ1-4
CASSPLDRGGNEQFF	TRBV13	TRBJ2-1
CASSQWDTASYEQYF	TRBV4-1	TRBJ2-7
CASSVGGRAQETQYF	TRBV9	TRBJ2-5
CASSDRAPADTQYF	TRBV6-1	TRBJ2-3
CASSLGLAGYEQYF	TRBV6-1	TRBJ2-7
CASSESGGPGNEQFF	TRBV10-2	TRBJ2-1
CASSLAGREQFF	TRBV7-6	TRBJ2-1
CASRTGGSNQPQHF	TRBV19	TRBJ1-5
CASSVQQGGEGYTF	TRBV19	TRBJ1-2
CASPRYGEDTEAFF	TRBV28	TRBJ1-1
CASSFRDNEQYF	TRBV28	TRBJ2-7
CSVIDGYGYTF	TRBV29-1	TRBJ1-2
CASTSPIGEGEKLFF	TRBV5-8	TRBJ1-4
CASSLGASGDLGELFF	TRBV5-1	TRBJ2-2
CASSLVTLSNEQFF	TRBV28	TRBJ2-1
CASSLNRDRAQPQHF	TRBV7-8	TRBJ1-5
CASSYSLGPYEQYF	TRBV6-6	TRBJ2-7
CASSINTGARNTEAFF	TRBV2	TRBJ1-1
CASSREVGELFF	TRBV27	TRBJ2-2
CASSGGLAGPYEQYF	TRBV9	TRBJ2-7
CASSWVGASEAFF	TRBV7-9	TRBJ1-1
CASSPGGGSDTGELFF	TRBV5-1	TRBJ2-2
CASSQLAGGNTGKLFF	TRBV4-1	TRBJ2-2
CASSPSELTPSSYNEQFF	TRBV18	TRBJ2-1
CASSLGQGASYEQYF	TRBV13	TRBJ2-7
CASSSRTSGPSYEQYF	TRBV27	TRBJ2-7
CASNNGPFTGELFF	TRBV6-1	TRBJ2-2
CASSLGGLSYEQYF	TRBV11-2	TRBJ2-7
CASAHPRPIMDEQFF	TRBV27	TRBJ2-1
CASSPWGDNFNYEQYF	TRBV5-6	TRBJ2-7
CASSPGGRLAWGGDEQFF	TRBV27	TRBJ2-1
CASSPAGVSSTDTQYF	TRBV9	TRBJ2-3
CASSQDMTGGENQPQHF	TRBV4-2	TRBJ1-5
CASSQNRGRSDEQYF	TRBV4-1	TRBJ2-7
CASSASGYPDTQYF	TRBV9	TRBJ2-3
CASSPSGLAGNEQFF	TRBV27	TRBJ2-1
CASSLSGDWSYEQYF	TRBV27	TRBJ2-7